This is a list of T cell receptor beta chains from one sample in a study of graft-versus-host responses after intestinal transplantation. Produced via immunoSEQ multiplex PCR; TCRdb's table is partial and in-frame only. The sample shows approximately 1,500 clones, about 83% of them seen only once. Sequenced material: PBMCs, taken roughly 31 days after intestinal transplant. The source of these receptors is a human patient who received an intestinal transplant, so some T cells may come from the graft donor. CDR3s include the opening cysteine and the closing phenylalanine or tryptophan. Fields, in order: D gene, clone size, V gene, J gene, CDR3 protein, CDR3 DNA. D genes are given only for firm matches. Not all rows give a size; the values are once, few, many and, for expanded clones, a class.

TRBD2	NA	TRBV5-1	TRBJ2-7	CASSPFTSSGCDSYEQYF	TGCGCCAGCAGCCCCTTTACGTCTAGCGGGTGTGACTCCTACGAGCAGTACTTC
TRBD2	NA	TRBV6-4	TRBJ2-1	CASSDSLAGGNEQFF	TGTGCCAGCAGTGACTCTCTAGCGGGAGGCAATGAGCAGTTCTTC
NA	NA	TRBV9	TRBJ2-2	CASSVDGGELFF	TGTGCCAGCAGCGTAGATGGCGGGGAGCTGTTTTTT
NA	NA	TRBV28	TRBJ2-1	CASSSPGGLAQQFF	TGTGCCAGCAGTTCACCAGGAGGGCTAGCGCAGCAGTTCTTC
TRBD1	NA	TRBV6-8	TRBJ2-7	CASSPTDRGYEQYF	TGTGCCAGCAGCCCCACGGACAGGGGCTACGAGCAGTACTTC
TRBD2	NA	TRBV28	TRBJ2-3	CASSPTSGTTDTQYF	TGTGCCAGCAGTCCCACTAGCGGCACCACAGATACGCAGTATTTT
TRBD2	few	TRBV5-5	TRBJ2-6	CASETSGVSGANVLTF	TGTGCCAGCGAAACTAGCGGGGTATCTGGGGCCAACGTCCTGACTTTC
NA	NA	TRBV6-9	TRBJ1-2	CASSEMGTGYGYTF	TGTGCCAGCAGTGAAATGGGAACAGGTTATGGCTACACCTTC
NA	NA	TRBV18	TRBJ2-1	CASSPPRGGNEQFF	TGTGCCAGCTCACCACCCAGGGGTGGTAATGAGCAGTTCTTC
TRBD1	NA	TRBV18	TRBJ2-3	CASSPRDRESDTQYF	TGTGCCAGCTCACCCCGGGACAGGGAATCAGATACGCAGTATTTT
NA	NA	TRBV7-7	TRBJ1-2	CASSFNYGYTF	TGTGCTAGCAGCTTCAACTATGGCTACACCTTC
TRBD1	NA	TRBV13	TRBJ2-7	CASSLGTAFEQYF	TGTGCCAGCAGCCTGGGGACAGCTTTCGAGCAGTACTTC
TRBD2	once	TRBV5-6	TRBJ2-7	CASSWAGAYEQYF	TGTGCCAGCAGCTGGGCGGGGGCCTACGAGCAGTACTTC
TRBD2	NA	TRBV4-1	TRBJ2-2	CASSPGGRTGELFF	TGTGCCAGCAGCCCGGGAGGGCGCACCGGGGAGCTGTTTTTT
TRBD2	few	TRBV15	TRBJ2-2	CATSTPTSGRLNTGELFF	TGTGCCACCAGCACACCGACTAGCGGGAGGTTGAACACCGGGGAGCTGTTTTTT
TRBD2	NA	TRBV5-1	TRBJ2-2	CASSIASAGTGELFF	TGCGCCAGCAGCATCGCTTCAGCGGGGACCGGGGAGCTGTTTTTT
NA	NA	TRBV25-1	TRBJ1-5	CASSEYNQPQHF	TGTGCCAGCAGTGAATATAATCAGCCCCAGCATTTT
TRBD1	NA	TRBV5-1	TRBJ2-5	CASSLEGQGFQETQYF	TGCGCCAGCAGCTTGGAGGGACAGGGGTTCCAAGAGACCCAGTACTTC
TRBD1	NA	TRBV19	TRBJ1-1	CASSRTGNTEAFF	TGTGCCAGTAGTAGGACAGGGAACACTGAAGCTTTCTTT
NA	NA	TRBV6-6	TRBJ1-2	CASSRWRKTYGYTF	TGTGCCAGCAGCAGGTGGAGAAAGACCTATGGCTACACCTTC
NA	NA	TRBV6-6	TRBJ2-7	CASSPGGGGYYEQYF	TGTGCCAGCAGCCCCGGGGGAGGGGGCTACTACGAGCAGTACTTC
NA	few	TRBV6-5	TRBJ2-7	CASSYSSGSSYEQYF	TGTGCCAGCAGTTACTCCAGCGGTAGCTCCTACGAGCAGTACTTC
NA	NA	TRBV11-3	TRBJ2-1	CASSLGINEQFF	TGTGCCAGCAGCTTAGGTATTAATGAGCAGTTCTTC
TRBD1	NA	TRBV6-5	TRBJ2-7	CASSYVGQDYEQYF	TGTGCCAGCAGTTACGTTGGACAGGACTACGAGCAGTACTTC
NA	NA	TRBV7-9	TRBJ2-2	CASSRELDTGELFF	TGTGCCAGCAGCCGGGAGTTGGACACCGGGGAGCTGTTTTTT
NA	NA	TRBV6-4	TRBJ2-2	CASSDRDTGELFF	TGTGCCAGCAGTGACAGGGACACCGGGGAGCTGTTTTTT
NA	NA	TRBV27	TRBJ1-2	CASSLSPRNGYTF	TGTGCCAGCAGTTTATCCCCACGTAATGGCTACACCTTC
TRBD2	NA	TRBV10-1	TRBJ2-7	CASSPSGSPSYEQYF	TGCGCCAGCAGTCCTAGCGGGAGTCCCTCCTACGAGCAGTACTTC
NA	NA	TRBV19	TRBJ1-2	CASSIALNGYTF	TGTGCCAGTAGTATAGCCCTGAATGGCTACACCTTC
TRBD2	NA	TRBV4-2	TRBJ2-2	CASSPGGRTGELFF	TGTGCCAGCAGCCCGGGAGGGCGCACCGGGGAGCTGTTTTTT
NA	few	TRBV9	TRBJ1-4	CASNLGPNEKLFF	TGTGCCAGCAACCTTGGCCCTAATGAAAAACTGTTTTTT
NA	few	TRBV4-1	TRBJ2-2	CASSQDGQNTGELFF	TGCGCCAGCAGCCAAGATGGACAGAACACCGGGGAGCTGTTTTTT
TRBD2	NA	TRBV6-1	TRBJ2-1	CASSDRAGGPSEQFF	TGTGCCAGCAGTGATCGAGCGGGAGGGCCGAGCGAGCAGTTCTTC
NA	once	TRBV5-8	TRBJ2-3	CASSLGQGPTDTQYF	TGTGCCAGCAGCTTGGGCCAGGGACCCACAGATACGCAGTATTTT
TRBD1	NA	TRBV6-5	TRBJ2-3	CASSLGQGVTDTQYF	TGTGCCAGCAGTTTGGGACAGGGCGTCACAGATACGCAGTATTTT
NA	few	TRBV21-1	TRBJ1-6	CASSKGFSPLHF	TGTGCCAGCAGCAAAGGGTTTTCACCCCTCCACTTT
TRBD1	NA	TRBV25-1	TRBJ1-2	CASSELGTGDYGYTF	TGTGCCAGCAGTGAATTGGGGACAGGGGATTATGGCTACACCTTC
TRBD2	NA	TRBV7-9	TRBJ2-2	CASSSEREGPGELFF	TGTGCCAGCAGCTCCGAGCGGGAGGGCCCCGGGGAGCTGTTTTTT
NA	NA	TRBV2	TRBJ1-6	CASSDLGGYNSPLHF	TGTGCCAGCAGTGATTTAGGGGGCTATAATTCACCCCTCCACTTT
TRBD2	NA	TRBV7-2	TRBJ2-2	CASSPGGRTGELFF	TGTGCCAGCAGCCCGGGAGGGCGCACCGGGGAGCTGTTTTTT
TRBD1	NA	TRBV6-5	TRBJ2-7	CASSQTGTASYEQYF	TGTGCCAGCAGCCAAACCGGGACAGCCTCCTACGAGCAGTACTTC
NA	NA	TRBV5-6	TRBJ2-1	CASSNLIGASSYNEQFF	TGTGCCAGCAGCAACCTTATCGGCGCGAGCTCCTACAATGAGCAGTTCTTC
NA	NA	TRBV11-2	TRBJ2-3	CASSLGYGPTDTQYF	TGTGCCAGCAGCTTAGGGTACGGACCCACAGATACGCAGTATTTT
TRBD1	once	TRBV5-1	TRBJ2-1	CASSLGTGYNEQFF	TGCGCCAGCAGCTTGGGGACAGGGTACAATGAGCAGTTCTTC
NA	few	TRBV6-1	TRBJ1-6	CASSDRDNSPLHF	TGTGCCAGCAGTGACAGGGATAATTCACCCCTCCACTTT
NA	NA	TRBV10-2	TRBJ2-2	CASSGPDSLAGELFF	TGCGCCAGCAGCGGCCCGGACTCCTTGGCCGGGGAGCTGTTTTTT
NA	NA	TRBV4-1	TRBJ2-7	CASSQDRNYEQYF	TGCGCCAGCAGCCAAGACAGAAACTACGAGCAGTACTTC
NA	NA	TRBV2	TRBJ2-2	CASSFPGPPGELFF	TGTGCCAGCAGTTTCCCGGGCCCACCCGGGGAGCTGTTTTTT
NA	NA	TRBV7-8	TRBJ1-5	CASSLGQTSNQPQHF	TGTGCCAGCAGCTTAGGACAGACTAGCAATCAGCCCCAGCATTTT
NA	NA	TRBV19	TRBJ1-5	CASTNLLGQPQHF	TGTGCCTCGACGAACTTATTGGGTCAGCCCCAGCATTTT
TRBD2	NA	TRBV13	TRBJ2-7	CASSLDRSGTEQYF	TGTGCCAGCAGCTTAGACCGTAGCGGGACCGAGCAGTACTTC
NA	NA	TRBV10-1	TRBJ2-3	CASSESTGATDTQYF	TGCGCCAGCAGTGAGTCTACGGGAGCCACAGATACGCAGTATTTT
TRBD2	few	TRBV5-8	TRBJ2-1	CASSQDSGGANEQFF	TGTGCCAGCAGCCAAGATAGCGGGGGGGCCAATGAGCAGTTCTTC
TRBD1	NA	TRBV11-1	TRBJ2-7	CASSLYGDRAYEQYF	TGTGCCAGCAGCCTGTACGGGGACAGGGCCTACGAGCAGTACTTC
NA	NA	TRBV4-3	TRBJ2-7	CASSQAAVVDYEQYF	TGCGCCAGCAGCCAAGCGGCGGTCGTAGACTACGAGCAGTACTTC
TRBD2	NA	TRBV19	TRBJ2-7	CASSPQREIYYEQYF	TGTGCCAGTAGTCCTCAGCGGGAGATCTACTACGAGCAGTACTTC
TRBD2	NA	TRBV9	TRBJ2-7	CASSAGTSGSYEQYF	TGTGCCAGCAGCGCTGGGACTAGCGGGTCCTACGAGCAGTACTTC
NA	NA	TRBV6-6	TRBJ2-7	CASSYTTKGEEQYF	TGTGCCAGCAGTTACACGACAAAAGGGGAGGAGCAGTACTTC
NA	NA	TRBV30	TRBJ2-7	CAWTQGYEQYF	TGTGCCTGGACCCAGGGCTACGAGCAGTACTTC
NA	NA	TRBV11-2	TRBJ2-3	CASSRSGASTDTQYF	TGTGCCAGCAGCCGTAGCGGAGCAAGCACAGATACGCAGTATTTT